A single sample is the source of the 29 T cell receptor beta chains below, sequenced in a study of cytomegalovirus exposure and HLA in healthy donors (TCRdb year 2017). Library prep was done by the immunoSEQ multiplex PCR assay. A mixture of 60 forward primers for TCR Vbeta segments and 13 reverse primers for TCR Jbeta segments was used in the multiplex PCR. Imported from immuneACCESS, the table was reduced by TCRdb to in-frame sequences with V and J called. These copies leave out some clones; in studies compared against another copy, an unresolved V gene accounts for under half, and the cause of the remainder is not known. In all, the sample holds fewer than 200,000 clones, and roughly 74% of those were seen once. The ten top clones hold around 14% of the sample. The sample comprised PBMCs. Source of these receptors: a woman in her 30s in good health and CMV-seropositive.

This clone was found a few times. The V call is TRBV6-1, the J call TRBJ2-1; D is perhaps TRBD1 (6 bases). Germline V gene lookup returns CDR1 MNHNS and CDR2 SASEGT. V was cut by 4 bases and J by 7 bases, with 14 bases left in between. This CDR3 has 14 amino acids. The CDR3 DNA sequence: TGTGCCAGCAGTGGAATGGCTGACAGGAATGAGCAGTTCTTC. Translated, it gives CASSGMADRNEQFF.

The CDR3 DNA sequence: TGCGCCAGCGGGGGGGCCGATACAGATACGCAGTATTTT. Residues: CASGGADTDTQYF. The rearrangement joins TRBV5-1 to TRBJ2-3; D perhaps matches TRBD2 (7 bases). Looked up from germline, CDR1 is SGHRS and CDR2 is YFSETQ. The CDR3 contains 13 residues. Trimming took off 7 bases at V and 3 bases at J, with 12 bases between the two ends.

The rearrangement uses TRBV5-1 and TRBJ2-6; TRBD2 might be the D (5 bases). Germline CDR1 is SGHRS and CDR2 is YFSETQ. The CDR3 runs 15 residues. Deletions cut 4 bases from V and 0 bases from J, with 8 bases between. The CDR3 region has the DNA TGCGCCAGCAGCCCTCGGGACTCTGGGGCCAACGTCCTGACTTTC. This gives the protein CASSPRDSGANVLTF.

A remark on this clone: The identical CDR3 is also encoded by other nucleotide sequences in the sample. The rearrangement joins TRBV5-4 to TRBJ2-3, with a possible D match to TRBD1 (6 bases). The germline gives CDR1 SGHNT, CDR2 YYREEE (reference sequence). The CDR3 contains 14 residues. Between the trimmed V and J ends, which lost 0 bases and 5 bases, there was a span of 10 bases. The CDR3 protein is CASSLGGPGDTQYF. CDR3 coding DNA: TGTGCCAGCAGCTTGGGGGGGCCGGGAGATACGCAGTATTTT.

This clone was counted between two and nine times. The chain couples TRBV5-5 to TRBJ1-1; 7 bases are shared with TRBD1. J lost 0 bases, V lost 4 bases, and 6 bases had no gene match. The CDR3 is 15 amino acids. The germline gives CDR1 SGHKS, CDR2 YYEKEE (reference sequence). The DNA of the CDR3 is TGTGCCAGCAGCCCGCTGGGACAGATGAACACTGAAGCTTTCTTT. Protein sequence: CASSPLGQMNTEAFF.

The gene calls are TRBV29-1 and TRBJ1-1; the D gene is possibly TRBD1 (5 bases). V gave up 7 bases and J gave up 3 bases, with 9 bases separating them. Germline V lookup: CDR1 SQVTM, CDR2 ANQGSEA. This CDR3 region has 11 residues. CDR3 in amino acids: CSGTGDTEAFF. The CDR3 DNA sequence: TGCAGCGGGACGGGGGACACTGAAGCTTTCTTT.

As for this clone: The junction departs from germline at one end; a sequencing error may be responsible. V is TRBV7-9 and J is TRBJ1-1, with 9 bases fitting TRBD1. The CDR3 has 14 residues. CDR1 is SEHNR, CDR2 FQNEAQ, per germline (reference sequence). Here the CDR3 DNA reads TGTTCCAGCAGCTTGGGACAGGGGAACACTGAAGCTTTCTTT. Its translation: CSSSLGQGNTEAFF.

The chain carries TRBV7-2 and TRBJ1-3; 7 bases fit TRBD1. Germline assignment: CDR1 SGHTA and CDR2 FQGNSA. There are 17 residues in the CDR3. After removal of 0 bases from V and 4 bases from J, the junction contained 9 bases not matched to a gene. CDR3 in amino acids: CASSLAPSSRGGNTIYF. CDR3 nucleotides: TGTGCCAGCAGCTTAGCGCCAAGCTCCAGGGGGGGAAACACCATATATTTT.

V is TRBV5-1 and J is TRBJ2-5; TRBD1 aligns across 7 bases. Germline-derived CDR1 and CDR2 are SGHRS and YFSETQ. The CDR3 runs 14 residues. J was trimmed by 5 bases and V by 1 base; bases with no gene match: 5. Written as DNA, the CDR3 is TGCGCCAGCAGCTTGTATACAGGGGTGGAGACCCAGTACTTC. Protein product: CASSLYTGVETQYF.

The rearrangement links TRBV10-3 to TRBJ2-7, with D perhaps TRBD1 (5 bases). Germline CDR1 ENHRY, CDR2 SYGVKD. V lost 8 bases, J lost 0 bases, and 8 bases lay in between. This CDR3 region has 12 residues. CDR3 sequence (DNA): TGTGCCATCCAGGGCCACTCCTACGAGCAGTACTTC. This gives the protein CAIQGHSYEQYF.

The chain carries TRBV7-2 and TRBJ1-5; D is possibly TRBD1 (6 bases). Germline V gene sequence: CDR1 SGHTA, CDR2 FQGNSA. The CDR3 has 16 amino acids. Trimming took off 5 bases at V and 6 bases at J, with 20 bases between the two ends. The CDR3 loop is CASSRTPRTDVQPQHF. The CDR3 DNA reads TGTGCCAGCAGCAGAACCCCGAGGACAGACGTTCAGCCCCAGCATTTT. Based on the CDR3 plus reference TRBV7-2 and TRBJ1-5, the full variable domain is GAGVSQSPSNKVTEKGKDVELRCDPISGHTALYWYRQSLGQGLEFLIYFQGNSAPDKSGLPSDRFSAERTGGSVSTLTIQRTQQEDSAVYLCASSRTPRTDVQPQHFGDGTRLSIL.

This clone was picked up one time. V and J are TRBV7-3 and TRBJ2-1; a possible D gene is TRBD2 (5 bases). The V end lost 4 bases, the J end lost 7 bases, and 11 bases lay between the germline ends. This CDR3 spans 13 amino acids. Germline values: CDR1 SGHTA, CDR2 FQGTGA. Here the CDR3 reads CASSSTPGNEQFF. DNA for the CDR3: TGTGCCAGCAGCTCCACGCCGGGGAATGAGCAGTTCTTC.

J is TRBJ2-7 and V is TRBV6-6; D perhaps matches TRBD1 (6 bases). Looked up from germline, CDR1 is MNHNY and CDR2 is SVGAGI (reference sequence). Deletions cut 2 bases from V and 3 bases from J, with 8 bases between. The CDR3 is 13 residues long. The CDR3 DNA reads TGTGCCAGCAGTTACCAGGGGCTCTACGAGCAGTACTTC. Protein: CASSYQGLYEQYF.

The chain joins TRBV6-1 to TRBJ1-2; D may be TRBD1 (6 bases). V lost 6 bases, J lost 4 bases, and 18 bases lay in between. Germline-derived CDR1 and CDR2 are MNHNS and SASEGT. The CDR3 is made up of 15 amino acids. The CDR3 coding sequence is TGTGCCAGCAGCCTAACAGGGCTCCCGGGCTATGGCTACACCTTC. Its translation is CASSLTGLPGYGYTF.

The chain is built from TRBV19 and TRBJ1-2, with no clear D. The germline gives CDR1 LNHDA, CDR2 SQIVND (reference sequence). Trimming took off 6 bases at V and 6 bases at J, with 20 bases between the two ends. The CDR3 runs to 15 residues. CDR3 DNA: TGTGCCAGTAGCCCTCAACCCCTAGGGAGTCATGGCTACACCTTC. Amino acids: CASSPQPLGSHGYTF. The full variable domain, its missing parts supplied by reference TRBV19 and TRBJ1-2, is DGGITQSPKYLFRKEGQNVTLSCEQNLNHDAMYWYRQDPGQGLRLIYYSQIVNDFQKGDIAEGYSVSREKKESFPLTVTSAQKNPTAFYLCASSPQPLGSHGYTFGSGTRLTVV.

On this clone itself: One end of the junction varies from germline; a read error may be responsible. V gene TRBV7-7 combines with J gene TRBJ2-7; D unresolved. This CDR3 has 14 amino acids. Germline V gene lookup returns CDR1 SSHAT and CDR2 FNYEAQ (reference sequence). The CDR3 region has the DNA TGTGCTAGCAGCTTAGGAACTAATTCCTACGAGCAGTACTTC. Its translation: CASSLGTNSYEQYF.

The CDR3 coding sequence is TGTGCCAGCAGCGTAGCAGGGGAAGATAACTATGGCTACACCTTC. Translating gives CASSVAGEDNYGYTF. The chain links TRBV9 to TRBJ1-2; possibly TRBD1 for D (6 bases). Germline V lookup: CDR1 SGDLS, CDR2 YYNGEE. This CDR3 has 15 residues. V lost 0 bases to trimming and J lost 1 base, with 10 bases between them.

The chain joins TRBV19 to TRBJ1-3, with unresolved D. Trimming stripped 5 bases from V and 2 bases from J, with 4 bases between. The CDR3 extends over 12 amino acids. The V gene's germline CDR1 is LNHDA and CDR2 SQIVND (reference sequence). The chain's CDR3 is CASSVTGNTIYF. The CDR3 coding sequence is TGTGCCAGTAGTGTTACTGGAAACACCATATATTTT.

This clone was seen just once. The V gene is TRBV5-1, the J gene TRBJ1-2; TRBD1 is a possible D gene (6 bases). Trimming pared 0 bases from V and 4 bases from J, leaving 10 bases between. This CDR3 region has 14 residues. The germline V gene encodes CDR1 SGHRS and CDR2 YFSETQ. CDR3 sequence reads: CASSLDGGAYGYTF. In DNA, the CDR3 is TGCGCCAGCAGCTTGGATGGGGGGGCCTATGGCTACACCTTC.

This rearrangement joins TRBV9 to TRBJ2-3; tentative D call: TRBD1 (6 bases). V lost 3 bases, J lost 5 bases, and 13 bases lay in between. Germline V gene data show CDR1 as SGDLS and CDR2 as YYNGEE. The CDR3 covers 14 residues. CDR3 sequence reads: CASSGLTGGDTQYF. The DNA for the CDR3 is TGTGCCAGCAGCGGATTGACAGGTGGAGATACGCAGTATTTT.

This clone was counted a single time. V and J are TRBV14 and TRBJ2-7; possible D gene TRBD2, 6 bases. In germline, CDR1 is SGHDN, CDR2 FVKESK. CDR3 size: 14 residues. The V and J ends lost 4 bases and 3 bases respectively, with 13 bases between them. CDR3 sequence reads: CASSRPPGDYEQYF. Written as DNA, the CDR3 is TGTGCCAGCAGCCGACCCCCGGGGGACTACGAGCAGTACTTC.

The genes are TRBV2 and TRBJ2-2, with a tentative D call TRBD2 (6 bases). This CDR3 has 13 amino acids. Trimming took 7 bases from V and 7 from J, leaving 13 bases between them. Per germline, CDR1 SNHLY and CDR2 FYNNEI. The CDR3 coding sequence is TGTGCCAGCAAAAGGGAGGCGGGCGGGGAGCTGTTTTTT. Its translation: CASKREAGGELFF.

The chain has TRBV30 and TRBJ2-7, with D possibly matching TRBD1 (6 bases). Between the trimmed V and J ends, which lost 4 bases and 5 bases, there was a span of 18 bases. CDR3 size: 14 residues. CDR1 is GTSNPN, CDR2 SVGIG, per germline (reference sequence). CDR3 bases: TGTGCCTGGAACCCCGGACAGTTTAGGCACGAGCAGTACTTC. Amino acids: CAWNPGQFRHEQYF. Full variable domain (rest looked up from reference TRBV30 and TRBJ2-7): SQTIHQWPATLVQPVGSPLSLECTVEGTSNPNLYWYRQAAGRGLQLLFYSVGIGQISSEVPQNLSASRPQDRQFILSSKKLLLSDSGFYLCAWNPGQFRHEQYFGPGTRLTVT.

V usage is TRBV2 and J usage is TRBJ2-1; 10 nucleotides align to TRBD2. Germline assignment: CDR1 SNHLY and CDR2 FYNNEI. CDR3 size: 15 residues. J was trimmed by 4 bases and V by 8 bases; bases with no gene match: 8. This CDR3 is CASRIGLAEYNEQFF. Written as DNA, the CDR3 is TGTGCCAGCCGCATCGGACTAGCGGAATACAATGAGCAGTTCTTC.

V and J are TRBV28 and TRBJ1-3; D unclear. The V and J ends lost 2 bases and 2 bases respectively, with 19 bases between them. The germline V gene has CDR1 MDHEN and CDR2 SYDVKM. The CDR3 is 18 amino acids. CDR3 nucleotides: TGTGCCAGCAGTTTACCGCGAGTGGGGAGGGCCGCTGGAAACACCATATATTTT. It is translated as CASSLPRVGRAAGNTIYF.

The chain uses TRBV5-1 and TRBJ1-3, with a tentative D call TRBD1 (6 bases). The CDR3 contains 14 residues. Germline assignment: CDR1 SGHRS and CDR2 YFSETQ. The V end lost 4 bases, the J end lost 1 base, and 9 bases lay between the germline ends. In nucleotides, the CDR3 is TGCGCCAGCAGCAACAGGGTATCTGGAAACACCATATATTTT. It codes for CASSNRVSGNTIYF.

This clone was detected a few times. The chain is built from TRBV10-3 and TRBJ2-1; 14 nucleotides align to TRBD2. Germline lookup yields CDR1 ENHRY and CDR2 SYGVKD. The V gene end was trimmed by 4 bases and the J gene end by 0 bases; junction bases not matched to a gene: 2. This CDR3 region has 17 residues. The CDR3 bases are TGTGCCATCAGTGTTGGACTAGCGGGGGGCTCCTACAATGAGCAGTTCTTC. This translates into CAISVGLAGGSYNEQFF.

Only a few counts were recorded for this clone. This chain links TRBV6-5 with TRBJ1-1, with 7 bases that match TRBD1. Germline CDR1 and CDR2: MNHEY and SVGAGI. V lost 4 bases and J lost 6; bases outside the gene matches: 8. This CDR3 spans 14 amino acids. CDR3 DNA sequence: TGTGCCAGCAGTTCTACAGGGGCGTTGGCTGAAGCTTTCTTT. Protein: CASSSTGALAEAFF.

The CDR3 DNA reads as TGTGCCAGCAGCGTAGCAGCGGGAGGGCCCTACGAGCAGTACTTC. Its translation is CASSVAAGGPYEQYF. The rearrangement joins TRBV9 to TRBJ2-7; 10 bases are shared with TRBD2. The CDR3 is 15 amino acids. The V and J ends lost 0 bases and 2 bases, in that order; junction bases with no gene match: 2. Germline assignment: CDR1 SGDLS and CDR2 YYNGEE.